This T cell receptor (beta chain) was identified during a study of T cell clonality in common variable immunodeficiency. Assay used: immunoSEQ multiplex PCR; TCRdb lists only in-frame clones, some missing. The sample contains about 35,000 clones, none occurring once; about 0.86% lies in the top ten. This clone appeared many times. From the germline J gene comes the end of the CDR3, since the read stops 3 residues before it. There are 13 residues in the CDR3. V gave up 3 bases and J gave up 8 bases, with 11 bases separating them. Germline V lookup: CDR1 MNHNS, CDR2 SASEGT. Sequencing input: peripheral blood mononuclear cells. This clonotype originated in a person aged 18 to 75 in good health. The V gene is TRBV6-1, the J gene TRBJ2-1; D gene unclear. Incomplete CDR3 DNA: TGTGCCAGCAGTGACCTCGATCAGTATGAG. It specifies CASSDLDQYE. The CDR3 as a whole reads CASSDLDQYEQFF.